This T cell receptor beta chain was found in a study of shared clonotypes between healthy human individuals. Study-wide points: Clonotype sharing across donors was expected to vary with sequencing depth.

CDR3 length: 18 residues. Trimming cost V 5 bases and J 0 bases, with 17 bases left between them. CDR1 is MDHEN and CDR2 is SYDVKM in the germline V gene. CD8 cells classed as naive were CD45RO-negative and positively selected for CCR7, excluding terminally differentiated effector memory CD45RA+ cells. This clone was detected only once. What it binds is unknown. Profiled with immunoSEQ multiplex PCR; TCRdb holds only in-frame clones, not every one. Among millions of clones, approximately 94% were seen once, and the ten largest hold around 1.1%. This sequence joins TRBV28 and TRBJ1-6; D call uncertain. The receptor comes from a man aged 18 to 29 in good health. The sequenced material came from naive CD8+ T cells sorted from blood. The chain's CDR3 is CASSPAVAVSSYNSPLHF. The CDR3 region has the DNA TGTGCCAGCAGTCCCGCCGTCGCAGTCAGCTCCTATAATTCACCCCTCCACTTT.